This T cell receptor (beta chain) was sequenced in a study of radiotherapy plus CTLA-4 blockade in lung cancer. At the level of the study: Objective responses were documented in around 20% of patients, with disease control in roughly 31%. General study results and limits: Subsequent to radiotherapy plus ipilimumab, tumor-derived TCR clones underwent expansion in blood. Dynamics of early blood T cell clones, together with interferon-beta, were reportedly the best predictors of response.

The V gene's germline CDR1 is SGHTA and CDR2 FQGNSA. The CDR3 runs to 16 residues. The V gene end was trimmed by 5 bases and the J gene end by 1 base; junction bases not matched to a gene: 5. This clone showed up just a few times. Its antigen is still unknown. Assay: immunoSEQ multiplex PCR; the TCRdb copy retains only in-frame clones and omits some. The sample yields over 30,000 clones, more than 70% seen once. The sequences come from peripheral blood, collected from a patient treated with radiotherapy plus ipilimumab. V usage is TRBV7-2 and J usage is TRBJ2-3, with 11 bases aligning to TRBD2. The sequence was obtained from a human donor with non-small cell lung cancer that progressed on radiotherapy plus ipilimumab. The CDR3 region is CASSRSGLAGTDTQYF. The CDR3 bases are TGTGCCAGCAGCAGGTCGGGACTAGCGGGCACAGATACGCAGTATTTT.